The 14 T cell receptor beta chains given below trace back to one sample, sequenced in a study of cytomegalovirus exposure and HLA in healthy donors. The primer mix had 60 Vbeta and 13 Jbeta primers. Sequencing was performed with immunoSEQ multiplex PCR; in TCRdb, only in-frame clones are kept and a portion is missing. This sample yields roughly 150,000 clones, of which approximately 70% are seen a single time; 4.5% to 5.5% belongs to the top ten. Sequencing input: PBMCs. The receptors were gathered from a woman aged 18-29 years in good health and CMV-seropositive.

This rearrangement joins TRBV28 to TRBJ1-2, with 10 bases lining up with TRBD1. This CDR3 comprises 14 residues. Trimming cost V 5 bases and J 2 bases; bases outside gene matches: 2. Germline lookup yields CDR1 MDHEN and CDR2 SYDVKM. CDR3 bases: TGTGCCAGCAGTCAGGGACAGGGGAACTATGGCTACACCTTC. It specifies CASSQGQGNYGYTF.

A remark on this clone: The same CDR3 is also encoded by other DNA sequences in this sample. The chain employs TRBV7-9 and TRBJ1-1; D unclear. This CDR3 contains 13 residues. From germline, CDR1 is SEHNR and CDR2 FQNEAQ (reference sequence). Deletions cut 8 bases from V and 6 bases from J, with 16 bases between. This chain's CDR3 is CASVPGSSAEAFF. The CDR3 DNA is TGTGCCAGCGTACCCGGGAGTAGCGCTGAAGCTTTCTTT.

The rearrangement joins TRBV7-3 to TRBJ2-1; TRBD2 agrees at 9 bases. In germline, CDR1 is SGHTA, CDR2 FQGTGA. Losses at the gene ends were 5 bases for V and 4 bases for J; bases not matched to a gene: 9. This CDR3 has 16 amino acids. CDR3 DNA: TGTGCCAGCAGCCCCGGGGCCCTAGCGGGGTACAATGAGCAGTTCTTC. This translates into CASSPGALAGYNEQFF.

The V and J genes are TRBV27 and TRBJ2-1, with D hard to call. Germline CDR1 reads MNHEY; CDR2 reads SMNVEV (reference sequence). This CDR3 comprises 17 residues. The germline V and J ends were trimmed by 8 bases and 0 bases, with 20 bases remaining between them. The CDR3 here is CASFSHRQASSYNEQFF. The CDR3 DNA follows: TGTGCCAGCTTCTCCCACCGGCAGGCCAGCTCCTACAATGAGCAGTTCTTC.

The V call is TRBV27, the J call TRBJ1-5, with D unresolved. V was pared by 5 bases and J by 0 bases, with 14 bases between. Germline V gives CDR1 MNHEY, CDR2 SMNVEV (reference sequence). The CDR3 length is 16 residues. The CDR3 DNA reads TGTGCCAGCAGTGGATCCGGGAGTAATAGCAATCAGCCCCAGCATTTT. It yields the protein CASSGSGSNSNQPQHF.

The chain carries TRBV2 and TRBJ2-1; 7 positions match TRBD2. The germline gives CDR1 SNHLY, CDR2 FYNNEI. Germline trimming cut 2 bases from V and 2 bases from J; bases unmatched to any gene: 9. The CDR3 extends over 17 amino acids. The DNA for the CDR3 is TGTGCCAGCAGTGAAATTGGGTCCCGGGGGGCCTACAATGAGCAGTTCTTC. It is translated as CASSEIGSRGAYNEQFF.

V is TRBV7-2 and J is TRBJ2-1, with a weak D call TRBD2 (6 bases). V was cut by 0 bases and J by 4 bases, with 7 bases left in between. This CDR3 comprises 14 residues. In germline, CDR1 is SGHTA, CDR2 FQGNSA. Written as DNA, the CDR3 is TGTGCCAGCAGCTTAGCCCGGGAGTACAATGAGCAGTTCTTC. Translation: CASSLAREYNEQFF.

J is TRBJ1-1 and V is TRBV6-5; TRBD1 agrees at 10 bases. V was clipped by 7 bases and J by 8 bases; unmatched bases: 1. Germline V gives CDR1 MNHEY, CDR2 SVGAGI. This CDR3 spans 11 amino acids. The CDR3 loop reads CASMGQGEAFF. The CDR3, as DNA: TGTGCCAGCATGGGACAGGGGGAAGCTTTCTTT.

DNA for the CDR3: TGCAGTGCTTTACTAGCGAATGAGCAGTTCTTC. As protein: CSALLANEQFF. The gene calls are TRBV20-1 and TRBJ2-1; 7 bases line up with TRBD2. This CDR3 comprises 11 residues. Germline CDR1 is DFQATT and CDR2 is SNEGSKA (reference sequence). V shed 5 bases and J 7 bases; nucleotides not matched to a gene: 2.

This rearrangement joins TRBV30 to TRBJ2-2, with TRBD1 identical over 8 bases. CDR1 GTSNPN and CDR2 SVGIG come from the germline V gene (reference sequence). The CDR3 is made up of 12 amino acids. Trimming at V came to 5 bases and at J to 4 bases, leaving 0 bases not matched to a gene. The CDR3 DNA reads TGTGCCTGGGGACAGGGCACCGGGGAGCTGTTTTTT. It yields the protein CAWGQGTGELFF.

In DNA, the CDR3 is TGTGCCAGCAGCCCCTCAACCGGGACAGGGGCCTACGAGCAGTACTTC. Amino acid sequence: CASSPSTGTGAYEQYF. The chain is built from TRBV7-9 and TRBJ2-7; 10 bases are shared with TRBD1. V gave up 5 bases and J gave up 2 bases; unmatched junction bases: 9. CDR1 and CDR2 from the germline V gene are SEHNR and FQNEAQ (reference sequence). The CDR3 sequence is 16 residues long.

V and J are TRBV7-9 and TRBJ1-1; D is uncertain. This CDR3 region has 14 residues. V was clipped by 5 bases and J by 1 base, with 11 bases between them. Germline CDR1 reads SEHNR; CDR2 reads FQNEAQ (reference sequence). The CDR3 DNA follows: TGTGCCAGCAGCCTTCTTGACTGGAACACTGAAGCTTTCTTT. It yields the protein CASSLLDWNTEAFF.

In the case of this clone: Additional DNA sequences in this sample encode the identical CDR3. The V gene is TRBV9, the J gene TRBJ1-1, with 9 positions matching TRBD1. The CDR3 totals 17 residues. V lost 4 bases to trimming and J lost 3 bases; unmatched junction nucleotides: 13. Germline V gene lookup returns CDR1 SGDLS and CDR2 YYNGEE. In DNA form, the CDR3 reads TGTGCCAGCAGCCTGGGACAGGGCCGAATAAAAGACACTGAAGCTTTCTTT. Translated: CASSLGQGRIKDTEAFF.

This chain links TRBV4-1 with TRBJ2-1, with 12 bases matching TRBD2. Germline assignment: CDR1 MGHRA and CDR2 YSYEKL. The junction had 4 bases not matched to a gene; V was cut back by 3 bases and J by 4 bases. CDR3 length equals 16 residues. As DNA, the CDR3 is TGCGCCAGCAGCCACCTAGCGGGGGGGCTTTACAATGAGCAGTTCTTC. This encodes CASSHLAGGLYNEQFF.